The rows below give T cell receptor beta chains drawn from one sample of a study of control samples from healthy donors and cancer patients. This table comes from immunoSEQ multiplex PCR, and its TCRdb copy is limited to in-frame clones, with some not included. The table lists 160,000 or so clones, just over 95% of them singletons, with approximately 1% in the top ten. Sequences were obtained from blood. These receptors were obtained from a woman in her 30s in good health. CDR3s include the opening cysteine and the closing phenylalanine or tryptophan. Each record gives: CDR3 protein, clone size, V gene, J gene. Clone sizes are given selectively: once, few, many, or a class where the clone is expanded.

CDR3aa: CASGPGLAGEGQETQYF
abundance: NA
v_gene: TRBV12-5
j_gene: TRBJ2-5

CDR3aa: CASSPGTSVETQYF
abundance: NA
v_gene: TRBV5-4
j_gene: TRBJ2-3

CDR3aa: CASSYPTGGLGTEAFF
abundance: NA
v_gene: TRBV6-5
j_gene: TRBJ1-1

CDR3aa: CAWSGGTGELFF
abundance: NA
v_gene: TRBV30
j_gene: TRBJ2-2

CDR3aa: CASSQRAGGHQETQYF
abundance: once
v_gene: TRBV3-1/TRBV3-2
j_gene: TRBJ2-5

CDR3aa: CASLSQDRTIKGAFF
abundance: NA
v_gene: TRBV6-5
j_gene: TRBJ1-1

CDR3aa: CAWRTWRGGGNTIYF
abundance: NA
v_gene: TRBV30
j_gene: TRBJ1-3

CDR3aa: CASSDAGRNQPQHF
abundance: NA
v_gene: TRBV10-2
j_gene: TRBJ1-5

CDR3aa: CASSPVGTEAFF
abundance: NA
v_gene: TRBV6-6
j_gene: TRBJ1-1

CDR3aa: CATSDNDGRDEAFF
abundance: once
v_gene: TRBV24-1
j_gene: TRBJ1-1

CDR3aa: CATSDPATGRYEQYF
abundance: once
v_gene: TRBV24-1
j_gene: TRBJ2-7

CDR3aa: CASSTRLSTDTQYF
abundance: NA
v_gene: TRBV28
j_gene: TRBJ2-3

CDR3aa: CASSPGVYEQYF
abundance: NA
v_gene: TRBV28
j_gene: TRBJ2-7

CDR3aa: CASSLRTAALDEQYF
abundance: NA
v_gene: TRBV7-2
j_gene: TRBJ2-7

CDR3aa: CASSGGQGYEQYF
abundance: NA
v_gene: TRBV18
j_gene: TRBJ2-7

CDR3aa: CASSFTGPRTDTQYF
abundance: NA
v_gene: TRBV6-5
j_gene: TRBJ2-3

CDR3aa: CASSFEKNYGYTF
abundance: NA
v_gene: TRBV27
j_gene: TRBJ1-2

CDR3aa: CASKGLAGGLGNEQFF
abundance: NA
v_gene: TRBV5-1
j_gene: TRBJ2-1

CDR3aa: CASSVSIADFAFYNEQFF
abundance: once
v_gene: TRBV5-1
j_gene: TRBJ2-1

CDR3aa: CASSIGVHRVVNQPQHF
abundance: NA
v_gene: TRBV19
j_gene: TRBJ1-5

CDR3aa: CASRDRSNQPQHF
abundance: once
v_gene: TRBV2
j_gene: TRBJ1-5

CDR3aa: CASSQDNPRSSYNSPLHF
abundance: NA
v_gene: TRBV3-1/TRBV3-2
j_gene: TRBJ1-6

CDR3aa: CAISGTAGNTIYF
abundance: NA
v_gene: TRBV10-3
j_gene: TRBJ1-3

CDR3aa: CSVEDRHGYEQFF
abundance: NA
v_gene: TRBV29-1
j_gene: TRBJ2-1

CDR3aa: CASNFGGAHNYGYTF
abundance: NA
v_gene: TRBV6-5
j_gene: TRBJ1-2

CDR3aa: CASSQTHFLTF
abundance: NA
v_gene: TRBV6-2/TRBV6-3
j_gene: TRBJ1-2

CDR3aa: CASSIAGAVGELFF
abundance: NA
v_gene: TRBV19
j_gene: TRBJ2-2

CDR3aa: CASSQSRDQRNEQFF
abundance: NA
v_gene: TRBV3-1/TRBV3-2
j_gene: TRBJ2-1

CDR3aa: CASSEWADRGLSPLHF
abundance: NA
v_gene: TRBV10-2
j_gene: TRBJ1-6

CDR3aa: CASSLGLAETQETQYF
abundance: NA
v_gene: TRBV7-9
j_gene: TRBJ2-5

CDR3aa: CASSFGAGDTQYF
abundance: NA
v_gene: TRBV5-1
j_gene: TRBJ2-3

CDR3aa: CASSLGSGDAETQYF
abundance: NA
v_gene: TRBV11-2
j_gene: TRBJ2-5

CDR3aa: CASSRDRAGNTIYF
abundance: NA
v_gene: TRBV11-2
j_gene: TRBJ1-3

CDR3aa: CASRSTGGDTQYF
abundance: once
v_gene: TRBV6-5
j_gene: TRBJ2-3

CDR3aa: CASSRGQVTDTQYF
abundance: NA
v_gene: TRBV5-1
j_gene: TRBJ2-3

CDR3aa: CASPAPGQGSRAFF
abundance: NA
v_gene: TRBV5-4
j_gene: TRBJ1-1

CDR3aa: CASSLLGQNTGELFF
abundance: NA
v_gene: TRBV5-6
j_gene: TRBJ2-2

CDR3aa: CAWSVRQENSYEQYF
abundance: NA
v_gene: TRBV30
j_gene: TRBJ2-7

CDR3aa: CASTTRGSYNSPLHF
abundance: NA
v_gene: TRBV28
j_gene: TRBJ1-6